Listed here are 32 T cell receptor beta chains from one sample, sequenced in a study of Ad26.COV2.S vaccination and SARS-CoV-2 variants. Regarding treatment: 15 to 20 received Ad26.COV2.S at low or high dose, single or two shots; 5 received placebo; per-sample allocation not given. The study sampled participants on day 63 after the first vaccine or placebo injection. TCRdb's copy holds only in-frame clones and misses some; the assay was immunoSEQ multiplex PCR. The data hold 300,000 to 400,000 clones, with around 86% observed a single time. The sample was peripheral blood, taken in a trial of Ad26.COV2.S vaccine versus placebo. Receptor source: a person between 18 and 65 years old who received the Ad26.COV2.S COVID-19 vaccine or a placebo.

The chain couples TRBV19 to TRBJ2-6; TRBD1 or TRBD2 may be the D gene (6 bases each). Trimming removed 7 bases at V and 0 bases at J, with 16 bases between. CDR1 is LNHDA, CDR2 SQIVND, per germline (reference sequence). This CDR3 is 17 amino acids long. For the CDR3, the DNA is TGTGCCAGTACCAAATGGGGGGCTGACTCTGGGGCCAACGTCCTGACTTTC. This sequence encodes CASTKWGADSGANVLTF.

This clone appeared once. The chain has TRBV7-2 and TRBJ1-3, with 7 bases lining up with TRBD1. This CDR3 has 15 residues. The trim removed 5 bases at V and 4 bases at J, leaving 8 bases unmatched. Germline values: CDR1 SGHTA, CDR2 FQGNSA. CDR3 sequence (DNA): TGTGCCAGCAGCACCGCGACAGGGTGGGGAAACACCATATATTTT. Residues: CASSTATGWGNTIYF.

The V call is TRBV29-1, the J call TRBJ2-2, with 8 bases lining up with TRBD1. V dropped 4 bases and J dropped 0; count of bases not matched to a gene: 1. The V gene's germline CDR1 is SQVTM and CDR2 ANQGSEA. The CDR3 has 14 residues. In DNA, the CDR3 is TGCAGCGTTGGACAGGGGACGAACACCGGGGAGCTGTTTTTT. It specifies CSVGQGTNTGELFF.

The genes are TRBV2 and TRBJ2-7; maybe TRBD2 (7 bases). Per the germline V gene, CDR1 is SNHLY and CDR2 is FYNNEI. The CDR3 totals 12 residues. The V and J ends lost 10 bases and 5 bases respectively, with 15 bases between them. CDR3 protein: CATQGGGHEQYF. CDR3 sequence (DNA): TGTGCCACCCAGGGCGGGGGCCACGAGCAGTACTTC.

This chain uses TRBV11-3 with TRBJ2-3, with D hard to call. The CDR3 spans 11 residues. V lost 4 bases to trimming and J lost 2 bases, with 1 base between them. Per the germline V gene, CDR1 is SGHNT and CDR2 is YENEEA. The CDR3 bases are TGTGCCAGCAGCTCCACAGATACGCAGTATTTT. As protein: CASSSTDTQYF.

The chain has TRBV19 and TRBJ2-4, with D perhaps assigned TRBD1 or TRBD2 (5 bases each). The CDR3 has 17 amino acids. Germline V gives CDR1 LNHDA, CDR2 SQIVND (reference sequence). V lost 6 bases and J 0 bases, leaving 18 bases between the germline ends. CDR3 bases: TGTGCCAGTAGCGCCGGGACCCAACCCCTAGCCAAAAACATTCAGTACTTC. Residues: CASSAGTQPLAKNIQYF.

The chain couples TRBV3-1 (or the pseudogene TRBV3-2) to TRBJ2-5; D is ambiguous. Germline V gene lookup returns CDR1 LGHDT and CDR2 YNNKEL (reference sequence). Trimming removed 6 bases at V and 5 bases at J, with 13 bases between. This CDR3 contains 13 residues. CDR3 bases: TGTGCCAGCAGTCAGGACCTCTCGGAGACCCAGTACTTC. This sequence encodes CASSQDLSETQYF.

The V gene is TRBV27, the J gene TRBJ2-3, with 9 bases fitting TRBD1. In germline, CDR1 is MNHEY, CDR2 SMNVEV (reference sequence). V gave up 4 bases and J gave up 2 bases; unmatched junction bases: 1. The CDR3 has 14 amino acids. The CDR3 is CASSWDRATDTQYF. CDR3 nucleotides: TGTGCCAGCAGTTGGGACAGGGCCACAGATACGCAGTATTTT.

The genes are TRBV19 and TRBJ2-2; D gene ambiguous. Germline V CDR1 and CDR2: LNHDA, SQIVND (reference sequence). V was shortened by 5 bases and J by 3 bases, with 16 bases between the two germline ends. CDR3 size: 16 residues. DNA for the CDR3: TGTGCCAGTAGTGCACCCGTCGGGTCGCACACCGGGGAGCTGTTTTTT. Translating gives CASSAPVGSHTGELFF.

The chain joins TRBV5-5 to TRBJ1-2; unclear D gene. V was shortened by 0 bases and J by 6 bases, with 12 bases between the two germline ends. The CDR3 totals 14 residues. Germline V CDR1 and CDR2: SGHKS, YYEKEE (reference sequence). The CDR3 loop reads CASSLAPERDGYTF. The CDR3 nucleotides read TGTGCCAGCAGCTTGGCGCCGGAAAGGGATGGCTACACCTTC.

The V call is TRBV3-1 (or the pseudogene TRBV3-2), the J call TRBJ2-3; D is undetermined. Germline V CDR1 and CDR2: LGHDT, YNNKEL (reference sequence). This CDR3 spans 13 amino acids. Trimming left V 2 bases short and J 1 base short, with 4 bases between. The chain's CDR3 is CASSQTRTDTQYF. The CDR3 coding sequence is TGTGCCAGCAGCCAAACCCGCACAGATACGCAGTATTTT.

Only one count was recorded for this clone. The chain recombines TRBV20-1 with TRBJ1-3, with D possibly matching TRBD1 (6 bases). The germline V gene has CDR1 DFQATT and CDR2 SNEGSKA (reference sequence). V lost 3 bases to trimming and J lost 0 bases, with 9 bases between them. This CDR3 has 14 residues. DNA for the CDR3: TGCAGTGCTAGTGACAGGAGCTCTGGAAACACCATATATTTT. Translating gives CSASDRSSGNTIYF.

The V call is TRBV27, the J call TRBJ1-5; D unresolved. Looked up from germline, CDR1 is MNHEY and CDR2 is SMNVEV (reference sequence). The CDR3 spans 15 residues. Trimming removed 1 base at V and 2 bases at J, with 9 bases between. CDR3 protein: CASSLFPGGNQPQHF. The CDR3 region has the DNA TGTGCCAGCAGTTTATTCCCCGGGGGCAATCAGCCCCAGCATTTT.

The chain links TRBV7-3 to TRBJ2-3; 7 nucleotides align to TRBD2. In germline, CDR1 is SGHTA, CDR2 FQGTGA. The V segment lost 1 base and the J segment 1 base; nucleotides outside the gene matches: 2. The CDR3 extends over 15 amino acids. The CDR3, as DNA: TGTGCCAGCAGCTTAATCGCGGGGGGCACAGATACGCAGTATTTT. Residues: CASSLIAGGTDTQYF.

The chain combines TRBV5-6 with TRBJ2-7, with D hard to call. V dropped 0 bases and J dropped 4 bases, with 8 bases sitting between them. This CDR3 contains 13 residues. CDR1 SGHDT and CDR2 YYEEEE come from the germline V gene. The CDR3 is CASSLGQLYEQYF. The CDR3 DNA follows: TGTGCCAGCAGCTTGGGACAATTATACGAGCAGTACTTC. The complete variable domain, with remaining parts taken from reference TRBV5-6 and TRBJ2-7, reads DAGVTQSPTHLIKTRGQQVTLRCSPKSGHDTVSWYQQALGQGPQFIFQYYEEEERQRGNFPDRFSGHQFPNYSSELNVNALLLGDSALYLCASSLGQLYEQYFGPGTRLTVT.

This clone was observed a handful of times. This specimen includes other DNA sequences encoding the same CDR3. The rearrangement links TRBV18 to TRBJ1-4; 9 nucleotides line up with TRBD1. CDR3 length: 14 residues. Germline CDR1 and CDR2: KGHSH and LQKENI. Trimming cost V 3 bases and J 8 bases; bases outside gene matches: 4. This CDR3 reads CASSPGQGHEKLFF. In DNA form, the CDR3 reads TGTGCCAGCTCACCGGGACAGGGACACGAAAAACTGTTTTTT.

The chain couples TRBV10-3 to TRBJ2-3, with 7 bases matching TRBD2. The CDR3 runs 16 residues. Germline assignment: CDR1 ENHRY and CDR2 SYGVKD. The trim removed 7 bases at V and 6 bases at J, leaving 16 bases unmatched. The CDR3 DNA is TGTGCCATCAAAGACCCTAGCGGCAAGGGGTCGGATACGCAGTATTTT. The encoded protein is CAIKDPSGKGSDTQYF.

CDR3 region: CASSPENYNEQFF. CDR3 DNA sequence: TGTGCCAGCTCACCAGAAAACTACAATGAGCAGTTCTTC. The chain uses TRBV18 and TRBJ2-1; D not resolved. In germline, CDR1 is KGHSH, CDR2 LQKENI. The CDR3 has 13 residues. V lost 2 bases and J lost 3, with 5 bases in between.

A few counts support this clone. V usage is TRBV7-2 and J usage is TRBJ1-1; no firm D call. The CDR3 contains 13 residues. V was pared by 4 bases and J by 1 base, with 7 bases between. The germline V gene encodes CDR1 SGHTA and CDR2 FQGNSA. The CDR3 DNA reads as TGTGCCAGCAGCTCCACATGGAACACTGAAGCTTTCTTT. Translation: CASSSTWNTEAFF.

The V and J genes are TRBV3-1 (or the pseudogene TRBV3-2) and TRBJ1-2; D unresolved. Germline values: CDR1 LGHDT, CDR2 YNNKEL (reference sequence). V was shortened by 2 bases and J by 7 bases, with 11 bases between the two germline ends. There are 13 residues in the CDR3. The CDR3 DNA is TGTGCCAGCAGCCAATGGCCAGCCTCTGGCTACACCTTC. Amino acid sequence: CASSQWPASGYTF.

The J gene is TRBJ2-1, the V gene TRBV7-9; D is uncertain. Germline V CDR1 and CDR2: SEHNR, FQNEAQ (reference sequence). This CDR3 contains 13 residues. Trimming stripped 3 bases from V and 5 bases from J, with 8 bases between. CDR3 coding DNA: TGTGCCAGCAGCTTGGTAGTAGACAATGAGCAGTTCTTC. This codes for CASSLVVDNEQFF.

The V and J genes are TRBV4-1 and TRBJ1-3, with 12 nucleotides matching TRBD1. V trimming: 1 base; J trimming: 0 bases; junction bases outside the gene matches: 10. This CDR3 comprises 20 residues. Germline V lookup: CDR1 MGHRA, CDR2 YSYEKL. The CDR3 loop is CASSQVIGTGGLFSGNTIYF. DNA for the CDR3: TGCGCCAGCAGCCAAGTGATTGGGACAGGGGGCCTTTTCTCTGGAAACACCATATATTTT.

V is TRBV19 and J is TRBJ1-1; the match to TRBD1 covers 7 bases. V lost 6 bases to trimming and J lost 2 bases; unmatched junction nucleotides: 3. Germline V gene data show CDR1 as LNHDA and CDR2 as SQIVND (reference sequence). This CDR3 has 13 residues. The chain's CDR3 is CASRGTANTEAFF. As DNA, the CDR3 is TGTGCCAGTAGAGGGACAGCAAACACTGAAGCTTTCTTT.

The chain recombines TRBV9 with TRBJ1-1, with TRBD1 matching over 10 bases. Germline assignment: CDR1 SGDLS and CDR2 YYNGEE. The trim removed 2 bases at V and 6 bases at J, leaving 1 base unmatched. This CDR3 comprises 13 residues. The chain's CDR3 is CASSVGQGAEAFF. The CDR3 DNA sequence: TGTGCCAGCAGCGTCGGACAGGGGGCTGAAGCTTTCTTT. The full variable domain, with the rest looked up from reference TRBV9 and TRBJ1-1, is DSGVTQTPKHLITATGQRVTLRCSPRSGDLSVYWYQQSLDQGLQFLIQYYNGEERAKGNILERFSAQQFPDLHSELNLSSLELGDSALYFCASSVGQGAEAFFGQGTRLTVV.

The chain recombines TRBV6-2 or TRBV6-3 with TRBJ1-4; tentative D call: TRBD1 (6 bases). V was shortened by 2 bases and J by 8 bases, with 21 bases between the two germline ends. Per germline, CDR1 MNHEY and CDR2 SVGEGT. The CDR3 has 17 residues. For the CDR3, the DNA is TGTGCCAGCAGTTACCGGCAGGGGAGGGTACTAGGCGAAAAACTGTTTTTT. It translates to CASSYRQGRVLGEKLFF.

V is TRBV12-3 or TRBV12-4 and J is TRBJ1-2; no clear D gene. V was shortened by 7 bases and J by 5 bases, with 11 bases between the two germline ends. The CDR3 consists of 12 residues. The DNA of the CDR3 is TGTGCCAGCACCGAGGGTTTATATGGCTACACCTTC. Its translation is CASTEGLYGYTF.

This clone appeared a single time. This chain connects TRBV30 to TRBJ1-1; D possibly corresponds to TRBD1 (5 bases). V lost 2 bases to trimming and J lost 4 bases, with 17 bases between them. CDR1 is GTSNPN, CDR2 SVGIG, per germline (reference sequence). There are 15 residues in the CDR3. The CDR3 DNA sequence: TGTGCCTGGAGTACCCTCTCAGGGAGAGGCACTGAAGCTTTCTTT. Encoded protein: CAWSTLSGRGTEAFF.

The rearrangement uses TRBV20-1 and TRBJ2-7; no reliable D call. The CDR3 is made up of 14 amino acids. Trimming stripped 3 bases from V and 0 bases from J, with 12 bases between. Germline V gives CDR1 DFQATT, CDR2 SNEGSKA (reference sequence). In DNA, the CDR3 is TGCAGTGCTAGTCCGGGCCCGAGCTCCTACGAGCAGTACTTC. It is translated as CSASPGPSSYEQYF.

This chain joins TRBV5-1 and TRBJ1-4; D is unclear. Germline CDR1 is SGHRS and CDR2 is YFSETQ. This CDR3 contains 16 residues. Deletions cut 0 bases from V and 0 bases from J, with 9 bases between. The CDR3 reads CASSLEGSATNEKLFF. The CDR3 DNA sequence: TGCGCCAGCAGCTTGGAGGGATCGGCAACTAATGAAAAACTGTTTTTT.

V usage is TRBV15 and J usage is TRBJ2-2; D is unclear. The germline V gene has CDR1 LNHNV and CDR2 YYDKDF (reference sequence). The length of the CDR3 is 15 residues. Deletions cut 5 bases from V and 6 bases from J, with 16 bases between. This CDR3 is CATSSPGQAPGELFF. CDR3 bases: TGTGCCACCAGCTCTCCGGGCCAGGCCCCCGGGGAGCTGTTTTTT.

The chain employs TRBV2 and TRBJ1-1; TRBD1 matches 9 bases. CDR3 size: 14 residues. The germline V gene has CDR1 SNHLY and CDR2 FYNNEI. J was trimmed by 5 bases and V by 6 bases; bases with no gene match: 7. In DNA, the CDR3 is TGTGCCAGCAGGGCGGACAGGGGTGTAACTGAAGCTTTCTTT. This codes for CASRADRGVTEAFF.

The rearrangement links TRBV7-3 to TRBJ2-2; 10 bases map to TRBD1. The length of the CDR3 is 16 residues. V shed 2 bases and J 4 bases; nucleotides not matched to a gene: 4. Germline V gene lookup returns CDR1 SGHTA and CDR2 FQGTGA. CDR3 DNA: TGTGCCAGCAGCTTATCCGGGACAGGGGTCACCGGGGAGCTGTTTTTT. It codes for CASSLSGTGVTGELFF. Variable domain in full (rest from reference TRBV7-3 and TRBJ2-2): GAGVSQTPSNKVTEKGKYVELRCDPISGHTALYWYRQSLGQGPEFLIYFQGTGAADDSGLPNDRFFAVRPEGSVSTLKIQRTERGDSAVYLCASSLSGTGVTGELFFGEGSRLTVL.